The rows below give T cell receptor beta chains drawn from one sample of a study of chemoradiotherapy in HPV16-positive cancers. Sequencing used immunoSEQ multiplex PCR; TCRdb keeps in-frame clones, though not all of them. The sample holds about 7,900 clones, 80% seen once. Sampling was carried out from a patient who underwent chemoradiotherapy. The receptor set was obtained from a human donor with HPV-associated anogenital cancer. Both conserved end residues are part of each CDR3. A D gene is named only where the DNA matches it firmly. Rows may omit the clone size; those that give it use once, few, many or a size class.

V,J,D,size,length,CDR3,DNA
TRBV4-1,TRBJ2-5,TRBD2,.,17,CASSHPLRGLAEETQYF,TGCGCCAGCAGCCATCCTTTAAGGGGACTAGCGGAAGAGACCCAGTACTTC
TRBV7-2,TRBJ1-5,.,.,13,CASSPDLDQPQHF,TGTGCCAGCAGCCCCGACTTGGATCAGCCCCAGCATTTT
TRBV28,TRBJ1-4,.,.,16,CASSFWESTTNEKLFF,TGTGCCAGCAGTTTCTGGGAGAGTACAACTAATGAAAAACTGTTTTTT
TRBV11-2,TRBJ1-3,.,.,18,CASSLEWGYQSSGNTIYF,TGTGCCAGCAGCTTAGAATGGGGCTACCAAAGCTCTGGAAACACCATATATTTT
TRBV30,TRBJ2-3,TRBD1,.,15,CAWSKQGASTDTQYF,TGTGCCTGGAGCAAACAGGGGGCATCCACAGATACGCAGTATTTT
TRBV11-3,TRBJ2-3,TRBD2,.,15,CASSLTSGYTDTQYF,TGTGCCAGCAGCTTGACTAGCGGGTACACAGATACGCAGTATTTT
TRBV6-5,TRBJ2-5,.,.,15,CASSSSGASRETQYF,TGTGCCAGCAGTTCCTCCGGCGCCTCCAGAGAGACCCAGTACTTC
TRBV20-1,TRBJ2-1,.,.,11,CSASDNNEQFF,TGCAGTGCTAGTGATAACAATGAGCAGTTCTTC
TRBV19,TRBJ2-1,TRBD2,.,18,CASSDSGTSVYRGNEQFF,TGTGCCAGTAGTGATTCCGGGACTAGCGTCTACCGTGGTAATGAGCAGTTCTTC
TRBV6-5,TRBJ1-2,.,.,15,CASSYGAPRDYGYTF,TGTGCCAGCAGTTACGGAGCCCCCCGGGACTATGGCTACACCTTC
TRBV7-2,TRBJ1-2,TRBD1,.,15,CASSIDRVSDYGYTF,TGTGCCAGCAGCATTGACAGGGTGTCTGACTATGGCTACACCTTC
TRBV16,TRBJ2-4,.,.,15,CASSQSGGNKNIQYF,TGTGCCAGCAGCCAATCTGGGGGGAACAAAAACATTCAGTACTTC
TRBV7-6,TRBJ2-7,TRBD2,.,18,CASSLGTSGGALTYEQYF,TGTGCCAGCAGCTTAGGGACTAGCGGGGGGGCACTGACGTACGAGCAGTACTTC
TRBV5-6,TRBJ2-3,.,.,11,CASSFRDTQYF,TGTGCCAGCAGCTTCAGGGATACGCAGTATTTT
TRBV28,TRBJ1-2,.,.,15,CASSFGPGSDYGYTF,TGTGCCAGCAGTTTCGGACCGGGCAGCGACTATGGCTACACCTTC
TRBV4-3,TRBJ1-2,.,.,13,CASSPGRNYGYTF,TGCGCCAGCAGCCCCGGGAGAAACTATGGCTACACCTTC
TRBV11-2,TRBJ1-1,.,.,17,CASSVRHPGGGNTEAFF,TGTGCCAGCAGCGTCCGGCACCCGGGCGGGGGGAACACTGAAGCTTTCTTT
TRBV19,TRBJ1-2,.,once,13,CASSSGVNYGYTF,TGTGCCAGTAGTAGTGGGGTCAACTATGGCTACACCTTC
TRBV30,TRBJ2-7,TRBD1,.,12,CARRQGPYEQYF,TGTGCCCGTCGACAGGGCCCCTACGAGCAGTACTTC
TRBV11-2,TRBJ1-3,.,.,14,CASSPGVPGNTIYF,TGTGCCAGCAGCCCGGGGGTCCCGGGAAACACCATATATTTT
TRBV18,TRBJ1-1,.,few,16,CASSPRDGGMNTEAFF,TGTGCCAGCTCACCCCGGGACGGGGGGATGAACACTGAAGCTTTCTTT
TRBV5-1,TRBJ2-1,TRBD2,.,16,CASSSTGTSVYNEQFF,TGCGCCAGCAGCTCTACCGGGACTAGCGTGTACAATGAGCAGTTCTTC
TRBV5-4,TRBJ2-3,.,.,12,CASSLGSDTQYF,TGTGCCAGCAGCTTGGGCTCAGATACGCAGTATTTT
TRBV5-1,TRBJ2-6,TRBD1,.,19,CASSLAGGQAHSGANVLTF,TGCGCCAGCAGCTTGGCCGGGGGACAGGCCCACTCTGGGGCCAACGTCCTGACTTTC
TRBV7-2,TRBJ2-7,.,.,14,CASNLDGRGHEQYF,TGTGCCAGCAACTTAGACGGCAGGGGCCACGAGCAGTACTTC
TRBV5-6,TRBJ1-5,.,.,13,CASSTGAYQPQHF,TGTGCCAGCAGCACGGGGGCCTATCAGCCCCAGCATTTT
TRBV15,TRBJ2-3,.,.,15,CATSRGQGDGDTQYF,TGTGCCACCAGCAGAGGTCAGGGAGACGGAGATACGCAGTATTTT
TRBV19,TRBJ1-5,.,.,14,CASEGTGGNQPQHF,TGTGCCAGTGAAGGGACTGGGGGCAATCAGCCCCAGCATTTT
TRBV11-1,TRBJ1-3,TRBD1,.,15,CASSSTGGTGNTIYF,TGTGCCAGCAGCAGCACAGGGGGCACTGGAAACACCATATATTTT
TRBV11-2,TRBJ2-1,TRBD1,.,16,CASSSVRTDRDNEQFF,TGTGCCAGCAGCTCGGTCCGTACTGACAGGGACAATGAGCAGTTCTTC
TRBV7-9,TRBJ2-7,TRBD1,.,16,CASSQGAGQGNQEQYF,TGTGCCAGCAGCCAAGGGGCGGGACAGGGGAATCAGGAGCAGTACTTC
TRBV7-2,TRBJ2-3,TRBD2,.,15,CASRPPGLAADTQYF,TGTGCCAGCAGACCCCCGGGACTAGCAGCAGATACGCAGTATTTT
TRBV27,TRBJ2-7,.,.,13,CASSLSRGHEQYF,TGTGCCAGCAGTTTATCTCGGGGACACGAGCAGTACTTC
TRBV4-3,TRBJ1-6,TRBD1,.,16,CASSPTGQGTGSPLHF,TGCGCCAGCAGCCCGACAGGACAGGGGACGGGTTCACCCCTCCACTTT
TRBV30,TRBJ1-1,.,.,14,CAWSVAEVITEAFF,TGTGCCTGGAGTGTAGCAGAGGTCATTACTGAAGCTTTCTTT
TRBV18,TRBJ1-1,.,few,15,CASSPPILGNTEAFF,TGTGCCAGCTCACCACCGATTCTAGGGAACACTGAAGCTTTCTTT
TRBV5-6,TRBJ2-7,.,once,15,CASSRGAGFSYEQYF,TGTGCCAGCAGCCGCGGGGCGGGGTTCTCCTACGAGCAGTACTTC
TRBV7-9,TRBJ2-5,.,.,15,CASSPMAGPQETQYF,TGTGCCAGCAGCCCCATGGCGGGGCCACAAGAGACCCAGTACTTC